A single sample is the source of the 29 T cell receptor beta chains below, sequenced in a study of blood T cell repertoires in COVID-19. The table came from immunoSEQ multiplex PCR; TCRdb's copy has only in-frame clones and leaves some out. This table holds fewer than 400,000 clones, over 70% found once. The sequencing sample was made of peripheral blood. These receptors all come from a man younger than 40 with active or convalescent COVID-19.

The rearrangement joins TRBV5-8 to TRBJ2-3; possible D gene TRBD2, 6 bases. This CDR3 is built from 17 residues. From germline, CDR1 is SGHTS and CDR2 YDEGEE. V was clipped by 4 bases and J by 2 bases, with 20 bases between them. CDR3 region: CASSGNIAEASTDTQYF. The CDR3 DNA reads TGTGCCAGCAGCGGAAATATAGCGGAAGCGTCCACAGATACGCAGTATTTT.

This chain links TRBV5-1 with TRBJ2-3, with D uncertain. V was cut by 5 bases and J by 6 bases, with 13 bases left in between. The CDR3 sequence is 13 residues long. Looked up from germline, CDR1 is SGHRS and CDR2 is YFSETQ. This CDR3 reads CASSRLERDTQYF. The CDR3 coding sequence is TGCGCCAGCAGTCGTTTAGAGAGGGATACGCAGTATTTT.

This chain uses TRBV30 with TRBJ1-1; D is unclear. This CDR3 has 13 amino acids. V dropped 3 bases and J dropped 0 bases, with 8 bases sitting between them. Germline CDR1 is GTSNPN and CDR2 is SVGIG (reference sequence). This CDR3 reads CAWRHPMNTEAFF. The CDR3 DNA follows: TGTGCCTGGAGACACCCAATGAACACTGAAGCTTTCTTT.

The V gene is TRBV27, the J gene TRBJ1-2; TRBD1 matches at 10 bases. The V gene end was trimmed by 6 bases and the J gene end by 4 bases; junction bases not matched to a gene: 8. This CDR3 spans 15 amino acids. CDR1 is MNHEY, CDR2 SMNVEV, per germline (reference sequence). The CDR3 sequence is CASRGLRQGAYGYTF. The CDR3 nucleotides are TGTGCCAGCAGGGGCCTGCGACAGGGGGCCTATGGCTACACCTTC.

The chain couples TRBV5-1 to TRBJ2-7; 7 bases line up with TRBD1. The CDR3 has 14 amino acids. Germline values: CDR1 SGHRS, CDR2 YFSETQ. V lost 3 bases to trimming and J lost 5 bases; unmatched junction nucleotides: 8. The CDR3 spells CASSSQSDRDEQYF. The CDR3 DNA reads TGCGCCAGCAGCTCCCAGAGCGACAGGGACGAGCAGTACTTC.

Regarding this clone: At one of its ends the junction is not consistent with the germline gene, which may arise from a read error. The chain links TRBV23-1 to TRBJ1-2; D gene uncertain. TRBV23-1 is an ORF, with its function uncertain. The CDR3 has 9 residues. The CDR3 DNA reads TGCGCCCAAATCCCAGAAATCCCCTTC. Translation gives CAQIPEIPF.

Here the CDR3 reads CASSVSAGYNQPQHF. DNA of the CDR3: TGTGCCAGCAGCGTAAGTGCGGGCTACAATCAGCCCCAGCATTTT. V and J are TRBV9 and TRBJ1-5; D is unresolved. Trimming left V 1 base short and J 3 bases short, with 11 bases between. The CDR3 covers 15 residues. CDR1 and CDR2 (germline): SGDLS, YYNGEE.

J is TRBJ2-5 and V is TRBV5-1, with TRBD2 matching over 7 bases. Germline lookup yields CDR1 SGHRS and CDR2 YFSETQ. CDR3 length: 14 amino acids. V lost 2 bases to trimming and J lost 3 bases; unmatched junction nucleotides: 4. The CDR3: CASSFVGREETQYF. CDR3 DNA sequence: TGCGCCAGCAGCTTTGTAGGGAGGGAAGAGACCCAGTACTTC.

This clone occurred a few times. V is TRBV28 and J is TRBJ1-5; 12 nucleotides line up with TRBD1. Trimming cost V 6 bases and J 6 bases; bases outside gene matches: 9. The CDR3 is made up of 16 amino acids. CDR1 and CDR2 from the germline V gene are MDHEN and SYDVKM. CDR3 sequence (DNA): TGTGCCAGCAGCCCTATGGGACAGGGGGCTGTTCAGCCCCAGCATTTT. Protein product: CASSPMGQGAVQPQHF. Filled out from reference TRBV28 and TRBJ1-5, the complete variable domain reads DVKVTQSSRYLVKRTGEKVFLECVQDMDHENMFWYRQDPGLGLRLIYFSYDVKMKEKGDIPEGYSVSREKKERFSLILESASTNQTSMYLCASSPMGQGAVQPQHFGDGTRLSIL.

This rearrangement joins TRBV4-2 to TRBJ2-7, with TRBD2 matching 7 bases. Germline-derived CDR1 and CDR2 are LGHNA and YNFKEQ. V shed 1 base, J shed 3 bases, and the junction held 15 bases outside the gene matches. The CDR3 has 18 residues. For the CDR3, the DNA is TGTGCCAGCAGCCAAGTATCTACCACTGGCGGGAGTCACTACGAGCAGTACTTC. This encodes CASSQVSTTGGSHYEQYF.

V is TRBV4-3 and J is TRBJ1-5; D call uncertain. In germline, CDR1 is LGHNA, CDR2 YSLEER. The CDR3 consists of 17 residues. Trimming removed 1 base at V and 9 bases at J, with 22 bases between. DNA for the CDR3: TGCGCCAGCAGCCAAGTGGACGGAGGCGGCCTTAAAGGGCCCCAGCATTTT. Protein: CASSQVDGGGLKGPQHF.

This sequence joins TRBV4-1 and TRBJ1-5; D remains unclear. V lost 0 bases and J lost 3, with 12 bases in between. Germline-derived CDR1 and CDR2 are MGHRA and YSYEKL. This CDR3 region has 16 residues. The CDR3, as DNA: TGCGCCAGCAGCCAAGATTTCGGGAGGTACAATCAGCCCCAGCATTTT. This translates into CASSQDFGRYNQPQHF.

The chain links TRBV19 to TRBJ2-5, with 13 bases matching TRBD2. Germline assignment: CDR1 LNHDA and CDR2 SQIVND (reference sequence). There are 18 residues in the CDR3. The junction had 8 bases not matched to a gene; V was cut back by 3 bases and J by 1 base. The CDR3 reads CASSMRTSGGSAQETQYF. The CDR3 DNA is TGTGCCAGTAGTATGAGGACTAGCGGGGGATCAGCCCAAGAGACCCAGTACTTC.

The count of this clone is one. The rearrangement joins TRBV11-3 to TRBJ2-2; TRBD2 agrees at 7 bases. V lost 3 bases, J lost 5 bases, and 3 bases stayed unmatched. This CDR3 has 14 residues. Germline CDR1 reads SGHNT; CDR2 reads YENEEA. The CDR3, as DNA: TGTGCCAGCAGCTTCGGACTAGAGACCGGGGAGCTGTTTTTT. Encoded protein: CASSFGLETGELFF.

A few counts support this clone. V gene TRBV11-2 combines with J gene TRBJ2-1; the D is unclear. The CDR3 is made up of 12 amino acids. Germline loops: CDR1 SGHAT, CDR2 FQNNGV. Deletions cut 2 bases from V and 7 bases from J, with 6 bases between. CDR3 region: CASSLFPNEQFF. CDR3 in DNA: TGTGCCAGCAGCTTATTCCCAAATGAGCAGTTCTTC.

The CDR3 loop is CASSPGLATQETQYF. CDR3 in DNA: TGTGCCAGCAGCCCTGGACTAGCGACCCAAGAGACCCAGTACTTC. This rearrangement joins TRBV5-4 to TRBJ2-5; 9 positions agree with TRBD2. Germline CDR1 is SGHNT and CDR2 is YYREEE (reference sequence). V trimming: 4 bases; J trimming: 1 base; junction bases outside the gene matches: 5. The CDR3 runs 15 residues.

J is TRBJ2-5 and V is TRBV7-2, with a tentative D call TRBD1 (6 bases). Trimming left V 4 bases short and J 5 bases short, with 11 bases between. The CDR3 has 13 amino acids. Germline CDR1 SGHTA, CDR2 FQGNSA. CDR3 residues: CASSSRDTETQYF. The CDR3, as DNA: TGTGCCAGCAGCTCCCGGGACACCGAGACCCAGTACTTC.

This clone was counted once. V gene TRBV5-1 combines with J gene TRBJ2-7, with TRBD2 as a possible D gene (5 bases). The germline V gene has CDR1 SGHRS and CDR2 YFSETQ. The CDR3 is 13 amino acids. The V gene lost 3 bases and the J gene lost 0 bases, with 7 bases spanning the gap. CDR3 in amino acids: CASSSGSSYEQYF. The CDR3 DNA reads TGCGCCAGCAGCTCTGGGAGCTCCTACGAGCAGTACTTC.

The rearrangement uses TRBV7-3 and TRBJ2-1; D gene uncertain. V was shortened by 5 bases and J by 5 bases, with 13 bases between the two germline ends. From germline, CDR1 is SGHTA and CDR2 FQGTGA. The CDR3 spans 14 residues. In DNA, the CDR3 is TGTGCCAGCAGCAAGAGTCACGGTAACAATGAGCAGTTCTTC. Protein sequence: CASSKSHGNNEQFF.

The rearrangement links TRBV6-5 to TRBJ1-6; D is unresolved. The V end was cut by 5 bases, the J end by 0 bases, with 5 bases between. Germline V gives CDR1 MNHEY, CDR2 SVGAGI. The CDR3 is made up of 14 amino acids. The CDR3 DNA reads as TGTGCCAGCAGTAGGAGCTCCTATAATTCACCCCTCCACTTT. Protein sequence: CASSRSSYNSPLHF.

The V gene is TRBV11-3, the J gene TRBJ1-2; D is ambiguous. The CDR3 is 13 amino acids. Deletions cut 1 base from V and 5 bases from J, with 8 bases between. CDR1 and CDR2 (germline): SGHNT, YENEEA. CDR3 protein: CASSLGQTYGYTF. The CDR3 DNA follows: TGTGCCAGCAGCTTAGGCCAGACATATGGCTACACCTTC.

This rearrangement joins TRBV6-5 to TRBJ1-2, with TRBD1 as a possible D gene (5 bases). Trimming removed 0 bases at V and 4 bases at J, with 9 bases between. The CDR3 has 14 amino acids. Germline V gene sequence: CDR1 MNHEY, CDR2 SVGAGI. Here the CDR3 reads CASSYSRGSYGYTF. The CDR3 DNA reads TGTGCCAGCAGTTACTCGCGGGGGAGCTATGGCTACACCTTC.

The rearrangement joins TRBV24-1 to TRBJ2-5; 9 nucleotides agree with TRBD2. With 1 base clipped from V and 6 bases from J, the junction kept 14 bases outside the gene matches. Germline values: CDR1 KGHDR, CDR2 SFDVKD. CDR3 length: 18 residues. DNA for the CDR3: TGTGCCACCAGTGATTTACTCTCGGGGAGCGGGAGGAAAAAGACCCAGTACTTC. It translates to CATSDLLSGSGRKKTQYF.

The CDR3 protein is CASSGTAANEKLFF. The CDR3 region has the DNA TGTGCCAGTAGCGGGACAGCAGCTAATGAAAAACTGTTTTTT. The V call is TRBV19, the J call TRBJ1-4, with TRBD1 matching 7 bases. Germline assignment: CDR1 LNHDA and CDR2 SQIVND (reference sequence). CDR3 length equals 14 residues. V dropped 6 bases and J dropped 3; count of bases not matched to a gene: 4. The variable domain in full, completed from reference TRBV19 and TRBJ1-4, reads DGGITQSPKYLFRKEGQNVTLSCEQNLNHDAMYWYRQDPGQGLRLIYYSQIVNDFQKGDIAEGYSVSREKKESFPLTVTSAQKNPTAFYLCASSGTAANEKLFFGSGTQLSVL.

Remarks on this clone: Other nucleotide sequences in the sample specify the same CDR3. V and J are TRBV7-9 and TRBJ2-4; D might be TRBD2 (5 bases). The V and J ends lost 5 bases and 7 bases respectively, with 9 bases between them. Germline V gene lookup returns CDR1 SEHNR and CDR2 FQNEAQ (reference sequence). The CDR3 covers 12 residues. The CDR3 is CASSRGGNIQYF. The CDR3, as DNA: TGTGCCAGCAGCCGGGGTGGCAACATTCAGTACTTC.

This chain uses TRBV11-2 with TRBJ2-2, with 7 bases matching TRBD1. The CDR3 is 17 amino acids. CDR1 and CDR2 from the germline V gene are SGHAT and FQNNGV. Trimming removed 1 base from V and 0 bases from J; junction bases left unmatched: 5. This chain's CDR3 is CASSLAGGNTNTGELFF. The CDR3 bases are TGTGCCAGCAGCTTAGCAGGGGGAAATACGAACACCGGGGAGCTGTTTTTT.

CDR3 in amino acids: CASSLGAGQGFTSPLHF. CDR3 coding DNA: TGTGCCAGCAGCTTAGGTGCCGGACAGGGGTTCACTTCACCCCTCCACTTT. The rearrangement joins TRBV11-2 to TRBJ1-6; 9 positions match TRBD1. The CDR3 is 17 amino acids. Germline lookup yields CDR1 SGHAT and CDR2 FQNNGV. Losses at the gene ends were 1 base for V and 9 bases for J; bases not matched to a gene: 10.

Only a few counts were recorded for this clone. The genes are TRBV5-6 and TRBJ1-6; D ambiguous. The V end lost 5 bases, the J end lost 7 bases, and 7 bases lay between the germline ends. The CDR3 has 12 amino acids. CDR1 is SGHDT and CDR2 is YYEEEE in the germline V gene. CDR3 amino acids: CASRVRNSPLHF. CDR3 in DNA: TGTGCCAGCAGGGTCAGAAATTCACCCCTCCACTTT.

The chain uses TRBV2 and TRBJ2-3, with TRBD2 matching over 8 bases. The CDR3 is made up of 17 amino acids. Trimming cost V 3 bases and J 4 bases; bases outside gene matches: 12. Per the germline V gene, CDR1 is SNHLY and CDR2 is FYNNEI. The CDR3 protein is CASSDSRGGGKSDTQYF. In DNA form, the CDR3 reads TGTGCCAGCAGTGATTCTCGGGGCGGGGGGAAATCAGATACGCAGTATTTT.